The TCR beta chain described here comes from a study of T-cell reconstitution after alpha-beta-depleted transplantation in children. V lost 3 bases, J lost 8 bases, and 20 bases lay in between. Germline V lookup: CDR1 SGHVS, CDR2 FQNEAQ. This CDR3 has 16 residues. This clonotype came up a few times. Preparation of the TCRbeta library involved a method that used unique molecular identifiers. TCRdb ran MiXCR on the PCR reads and lists one entry per CDR3 protein. The sample includes hundreds of thousands of distinct CDR3 sequences, about 15% of them seen just once. Sequences were derived from PBMCs from the stem cell graft donor, sampled from the stem cell graft. The clonotype comes from a human donor who donated a stem cell graft to a child with acute myeloid leukemia. The chain couples TRBV7-8 to TRBJ2-1; TRBD1 is a possible D gene (6 bases). This chain's CDR3 is CASSLQDRGSHDEQFF. The CDR3, as DNA: TGTGCCAGCAGCTTGCAGGACAGAGGGTCGCACGATGAGCAGTTCTTC. Full variable domain (outside the CDR3, taken from reference TRBV7-8 and TRBJ2-1): GAGVSQSPRYKVAKRGQDVALRCDPISGHVSLFWYQQALGQGPEFLTYFQNEAQLDKSGLPSDRFFAERPEGSVSTLKIQRTQQEDSAVYLCASSLQDRGSHDEQFFGPGTRLTVL.